This T cell receptor (beta chain) was recorded in a study of graft-versus-host responses after intestinal transplantation. In the study overall: Recipients were given multivisceral, liver-intestinal, or isolated intestinal transplants. Study-wide results and limits: Recipient bone marrow held GvH clones, some seen earlier in ileum or blood.

Repertoires were generated with immunoSEQ multiplex PCR, while TCRdb's copy carries only in-frame clones and drops some. Of over 15,000 clones listed, about two fifths are singletons. Responders (about 200,000, CFSE-labeled) were co-plated with about 200,000 irradiated, violet-dye-labeled stimulators. This clone has only a few counts. V lost 3 bases and J 2 bases, leaving 12 bases between the germline ends. From germline, CDR1 is MGHRA and CDR2 YSYEKL. CDR3 length: 15 amino acids. Material: alloreactive CD8+ T cells from a mixed lymphocyte reaction culture, obtained before intestinal transplant. Described subset: CFSE-low proliferating T cells sorted from roughly six-day pre-transplant mixed lymphocyte reaction (GvH or HvG direction). The rearrangement links TRBV4-1 to TRBJ2-3, with a tentative D call TRBD1 (6 bases). This TCR came from a human patient who received an intestinal transplant. CDR3 amino acids: CASSQNREPTDTQYF. CDR3 nucleotides: TGCGCCAGCAGCCAGAACAGGGAACCCACAGATACGCAGTATTTT.